Included here is one TCR beta chain sequence, with context. These data are taken from a study of blood T cell repertoires in COVID-19. Study in general: Spain, Italy and the United States supplied samples that represented acute and convalescent COVID-19. T cells, B-cell-depleted T cells, or PBMCs provided the cDNA or gDNA that served as material.

V dropped 4 bases and J dropped 2 bases, with 10 bases sitting between them. CDR3 length: 14 residues. CDR1 SGHKS and CDR2 YYEKEE come from the germline V gene (reference sequence). Libraries were prepared by immunoSEQ multiplex PCR; TCRdb keeps only in-frame clonotypes and omits some of them. The sample includes some 100,000 clones, 91% of them seen just once. The sample taken for sequencing was peripheral blood. The TCR sequence derives from a man aged 45 to 65 with acute or convalescent COVID-19. V usage is TRBV5-5 and J usage is TRBJ1-5; D gene ambiguous. CDR3 nucleotide sequence: TGTGCCAGCAGCACCCAGCGGGGCAATCAGCCCCAGCATTTT. The encoded protein is CASSTQRGNQPQHF.